This TCR beta chain was identified in a study of blood T cell repertoires in COVID-19 (dated by TCRdb to the early 2020s). Regarding the study in general: Samples from collaborators originated in the United States, Italy and Spain and spanned both the acute and convalescent phases of COVID-19. The material from the prospective study consisted of cDNA or gDNA derived from T cells, B-cell-depleted T cells, or PBMCs. Subjects who had been exposed to COVID-19, were actively infected with it, or had recovered from it provided the deeply sampled blood TCRbeta repertoires that made up the dataset. The repertoires were released in a freely available public database meant as a resource for research on the immune response to SARS-CoV-2. Samples came from the ongoing ImmuneRACE study (first 160 participants) plus 1,254 subjects from 6 global collaborators. Sample metadata almost always included a de-identified subject ID, COVID-19 status, age in years and sex. Where HLA class I and class II types were available, the types were taken from metadata supplied by the sample provider, not from assay-based typing.

Collaborating institutions collected whole blood in K2EDTA tubes following their own protocols. For TCRbeta analysis, collaborators shipped samples in one of three forms: frozen whole blood, isolated PBMCs, or DNA extracted from either of those sample types. Turning to this clone: Its specific antigen is unknown. No much larger clone is present one base from it, and per-base qualities are unavailable.

The investigation overall reported the following: Clinical and demographic metadata were provided uncurated, with the amount varying by source and participant.

As encoded in the germline V gene, CDR1 is SGHDN while CDR2 is FVKESK. V is trimmed back by 1 base and J by 2 bases, and the junction contains 5 bases that no gene match accounts for. From its cysteine to its phenylalanine, the CDR3 spans 16 amino acids. Only the CDR3 part of the read is kept: 48 bases, read in frame from the first base. TCRbeta CDR3 regions were amplified from genomic DNA using the immunoSEQ Assay, a bias-controlled multiplex PCR. In the paper's pipeline: The number of nucleated cells in each sample was estimated from the amplification of reference gene primers within the assay. Sequence reads were collapsed and filtered to measure the absolute abundance of every unique TCRbeta CDR3 rearrangement. For each sample, productive Simpson clonality was calculated as the square root of Simpson's diversity index over productive rearrangements. Entries here come from immuneACCESS through TCRdb and include only in-frame sequences with V and J called. Some clones fail to appear in such tables; in the studies checked, an unresolved V gene covers under half of the shortfall, and the cause of the remainder is unknown. That table supplies the V and J calls and clone size; D and trimming were determined from the DNA. The sample includes tens of thousands of clones, with nearly 80% observed a single time. Of the sample, around 19% falls within the top ten clones.

The sequence links TRBV14 to TRBJ1-5; TRBD1 matches 7 bases in the middle. The sequence came from a man between 65 and 85 years old with acute or convalescent COVID-19. The sequenced sample was peripheral blood. The CDR3 protein sequence reads: CASSQGRGLGNQPQHF. The DNA sequence follows: TGTGCCAGCAGCCAAGGAAGGGGGCTAGGCAATCAGCCCCAGCATTTT.